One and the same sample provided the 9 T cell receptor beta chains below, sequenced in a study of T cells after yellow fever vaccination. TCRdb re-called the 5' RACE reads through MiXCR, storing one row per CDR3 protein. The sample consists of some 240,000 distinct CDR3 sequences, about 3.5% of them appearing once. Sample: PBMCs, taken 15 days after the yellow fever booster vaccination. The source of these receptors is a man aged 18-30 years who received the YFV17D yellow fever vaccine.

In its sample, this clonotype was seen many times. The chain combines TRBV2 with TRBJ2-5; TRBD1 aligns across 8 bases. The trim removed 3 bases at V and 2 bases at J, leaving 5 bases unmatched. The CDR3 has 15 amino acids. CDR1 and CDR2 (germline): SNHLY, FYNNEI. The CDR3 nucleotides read TGTGCCAGCAGTGATTCTTGGACAGGGCAAGAGACCCAGTACTTC. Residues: CASSDSWTGQETQYF.

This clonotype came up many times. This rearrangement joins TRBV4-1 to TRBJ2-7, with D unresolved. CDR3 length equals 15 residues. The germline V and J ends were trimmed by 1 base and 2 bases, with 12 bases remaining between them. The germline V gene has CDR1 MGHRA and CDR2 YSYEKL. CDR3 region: CASSQAYRTPYEQYF. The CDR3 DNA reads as TGCGCCAGCAGCCAAGCGTATCGGACGCCCTACGAGCAGTACTTC.

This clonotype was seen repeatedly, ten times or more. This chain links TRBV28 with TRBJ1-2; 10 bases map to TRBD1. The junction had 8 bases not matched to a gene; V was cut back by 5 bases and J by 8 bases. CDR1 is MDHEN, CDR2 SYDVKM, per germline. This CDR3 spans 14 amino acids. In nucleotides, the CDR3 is TGTGCCAGCAGTCAACTCCGGGACAGGGGAGGCTACACCTTC. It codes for CASSQLRDRGGYTF.

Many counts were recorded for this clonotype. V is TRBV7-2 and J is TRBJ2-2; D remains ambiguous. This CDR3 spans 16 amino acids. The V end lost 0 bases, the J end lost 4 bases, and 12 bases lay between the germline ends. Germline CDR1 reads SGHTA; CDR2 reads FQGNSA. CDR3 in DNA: TGTGCCAGCAGCTTAGCGTCTGGACCATCCACCGGGGAGCTGTTTTTT. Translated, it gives CASSLASGPSTGELFF.

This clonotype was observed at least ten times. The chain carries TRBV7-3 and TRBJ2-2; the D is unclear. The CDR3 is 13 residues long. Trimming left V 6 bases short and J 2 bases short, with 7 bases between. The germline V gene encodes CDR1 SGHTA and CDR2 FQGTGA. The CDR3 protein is CASRLENTGELFF. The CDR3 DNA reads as TGTGCCAGCAGACTTGAAAACACCGGGGAGCTGTTTTTT.

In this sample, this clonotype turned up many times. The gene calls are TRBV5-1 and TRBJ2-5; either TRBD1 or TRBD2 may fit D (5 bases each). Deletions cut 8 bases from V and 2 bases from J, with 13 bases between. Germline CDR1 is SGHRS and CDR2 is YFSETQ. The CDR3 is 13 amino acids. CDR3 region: CASRGEGQETQYF. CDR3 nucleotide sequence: TGCGCCAGTCGGGGTGAGGGGCAAGAGACCCAGTACTTC.

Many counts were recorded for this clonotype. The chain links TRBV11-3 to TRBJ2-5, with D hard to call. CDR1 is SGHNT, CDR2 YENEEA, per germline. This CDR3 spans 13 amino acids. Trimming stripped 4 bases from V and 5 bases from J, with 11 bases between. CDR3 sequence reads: CASSSPDGETQYF. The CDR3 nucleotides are TGTGCCAGCAGCTCCCCGGACGGGGAGACCCAGTACTTC.

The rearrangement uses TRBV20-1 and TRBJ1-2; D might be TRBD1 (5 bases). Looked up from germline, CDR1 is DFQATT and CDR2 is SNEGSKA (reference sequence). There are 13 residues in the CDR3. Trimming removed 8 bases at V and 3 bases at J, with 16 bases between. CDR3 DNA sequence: TGCAGTCCCAGAGGGGAAGGCGACTATGGCTACACCTTC. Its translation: CSPRGEGDYGYTF.

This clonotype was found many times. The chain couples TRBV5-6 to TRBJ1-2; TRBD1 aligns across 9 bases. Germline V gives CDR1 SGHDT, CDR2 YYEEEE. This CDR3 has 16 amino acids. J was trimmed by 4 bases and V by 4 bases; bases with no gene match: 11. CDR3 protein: CASSPDRGALSYGYTF. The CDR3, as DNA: TGTGCCAGCAGCCCGGACAGGGGCGCCCTAAGCTATGGCTACACCTTC.